The present entry profiles one T cell receptor beta chain with its context. As yet, its antigen is unknown. This record comes from a study of T cell responses to AZD1222 COVID-19 vaccine. General study results and limits: Vaccine-related CD4 TCRs covered spike, predominating at 160-218 and 743-854. Repertoire sampling occurred only after the peak T cell response. The donor group comprised mostly white British people and more females; the analysis possibly underestimated clonal diversity. Elevations in Spike-specific TCR breadth and depth followed administration of two AZD1222 doses.

Clones were sequenced by immunoSEQ multiplex PCR, and TCRdb holds only the in-frame ones, with some missing. The sample has some 160,000 clones, 80% to 95% seen once; the top ten hold over 1.5%. CDR3 length: 14 residues. V was clipped by 0 bases and J by 2 bases, with 8 bases between them. CDR1 SGHDT and CDR2 YYEEEE come from the germline V gene. The chain joins TRBV5-6 to TRBJ1-2; D unclear. This sample comprised peripheral blood, obtained on day 0 of AZD1222 vaccination. The origin of this receptor is an adult in good health. The CDR3: CASSLGSVNYGYTF. For the CDR3, the DNA is TGTGCCAGCAGCTTGGGGTCAGTGAACTATGGCTACACCTTC. Supplemented by reference TRBV5-6 and TRBJ1-2, the full variable domain reads DAGVTQSPTHLIKTRGQQVTLRCSPKSGHDTVSWYQQALGQGPQFIFQYYEEEERQRGNFPDRFSGHQFPNYSSELNVNALLLGDSALYLCASSLGSVNYGYTFGSGTRLTVV.